This TCR beta chain comes out of a study of blood T cell repertoires in COVID-19. Turning to the study itself: PBMCs, B-cell-depleted T cells, or T cells were the source of the cDNA or gDNA that made up the material.

Per the original methods: By means of reference gene primer amplification, nucleated cell counts were estimated. Some clones are missing from TCRdb's copy, which holds only in-frame ones; the method was immunoSEQ multiplex PCR. That table is the source of V, J and clone size, and D and trimming were worked out from the DNA. The repertoire includes 14,000 to 15,000 clones, approximately 83% of them detected once, and roughly a sixth sits in the top ten. The specimen was peripheral blood. The receptor's source is a human donor in a cohort sampled during active COVID-19.

CDR3 nucleotides: TGTGCCAGCAGCTTATCCTCCGGGACAGTCTCTGGAAACACCATATATTTT. Translating gives CASSLSSGTVSGNTIYF. The genes are TRBV11-2 and TRBJ1-3; 7 nucleotides agree with TRBD1. The CDR3 contains 17 residues. The junction had 7 bases not matched to a gene; V was cut back by 2 bases and J by 0 bases. Germline V gene lookup returns CDR1 SGHAT and CDR2 FQNNGV.